This paragraph covers one T cell receptor (beta chain) sequence. This sample was included in a study of blood T cell repertoires in COVID-19. Across the whole study: Acute-phase and convalescent COVID-19 samples originated in the United States, Italy and Spain. The cDNA or gDNA used as material had been derived from T cells, B-cell-depleted T cells, or PBMCs.

Profiled with immunoSEQ multiplex PCR; TCRdb holds only in-frame clones, not every one. The sample shows about 140,000 clones, approximately 85% of them seen only once. The V segment lost 10 bases and the J segment 6 bases; nucleotides outside the gene matches: 12. Germline CDR1 LNHDA, CDR2 SQIVND (reference sequence). The CDR3 has 13 amino acids. The chain joins TRBV19 to TRBJ2-7, with TRBD2 identical over 7 bases. This sequence was found in a woman aged 50 to 65 with acute COVID-19. The material sequenced was PBMCs or T cells enriched from blood (not recorded which). CDR3 sequence (DNA): TGTGCCACCAAGGTGTGGGAGGGAGGCGAGCAGTACTTC. Amino acids: CATKVWEGGEQYF.